This T cell receptor (beta chain) was profiled in a study of metastatic and nonmetastatic thyroid tumors. Study at large: The authors compared repertoires across blood and tumor or nodule tissue from malignant and benign thyroid patients. General study points: Versus benign nodules, malignant thyroid tumors reportedly had significantly higher TCR beta diversity, in blood and tumor.

The CDR3 loop spans 14 amino acids. Germline V lookup: CDR1 MDHEN, CDR2 SYDVKM. Trimming at V came to 2 bases and at J to 7 bases, leaving 3 bases not matched to a gene. None of the patients had undergone any treatment ahead of thyroid surgery. In this sample, this clone turned up a few times. Its antigen is not identified. As handled by the study authors: What underpinned the distant-metastasis classifier for papillary thyroid cancer was the set of CDR3 differences across clinicopathological groups. TCRdb re-called the PCR reads via MiXCR. The V and J calls and clone size are TCRdb's, not the authors'. The data contain under 75,000 clones, more than 15% of them seen just once; the ten biggest clones take up 10% to 15%.

The chain combines TRBV28 with TRBJ2-7, with 12 positions matching TRBD2. This receptor was obtained from a female donor with papillary thyroid cancer or a benign thyroid nodule (not recorded which). Some clones in this sample may be carry-over from other donors' samples. The sequencing input was blood. In DNA form, the CDR3 reads TGTGCCAGCAGTTTACTAGCGGGAGGGCGGGAGCAGTACTTC. This translates into CASSLLAGGREQYF.